The sequence of this T cell receptor (beta chain) was determined in a study of T cells after yellow fever vaccination. This clonotype was seen at least ten times. Antigen unknown. The CDR3 sequence is 15 residues long. With V trimmed by 2 bases and J by 10 bases, 13 bases remained unmatched. The germline CDR1 and CDR2 sequences are MGHDK and SYGVNS. TCRdb re-called the 5' RACE reads with MiXCR, one entry per CDR3 protein. The table shows hundreds of thousands of distinct CDR3 sequences, with roughly a fifth occurring only once. The study's findings and limits: One caveat is that FACS-sorted repertoires could contain abundant clonotypes contaminating from the bulk population. Most clones from primary vaccination were detected again post-booster (approximately 97% CD4, 70% to 90% CD8).

The sequencing used PBMCs, collected more than 20 days after the first yellow fever vaccination. This chain connects TRBV25-1 to TRBJ1-2; 7 nucleotides agree with TRBD1. This receptor was taken from a man aged 18 to 35 who received the YFV17D yellow fever vaccine. The CDR3 DNA is TGTGCCAGCAGTGAAATGTTTCGACAGGGAAAGGTCTACACCTTC. Amino acids: CASSEMFRQGKVYTF.